The 25 T cell receptor beta chains reported below all come from one sample, sequenced in a study of human T cells and chemical hapten exposure listed by TCRdb under 2021. The library was made by RACE. Sequencing relied on a NextSeq 500. TCRdb reworked the public reads: Q25 trimming with fastp, MiXCR clone assembly, productive beta chains retained. Entries that share a CDR3 protein sequence are merged under the most common genes and DNA. The sample table lists fewer than 150,000 distinct CDR3 sequences, around 11% of them with a count of one. Under 1.5% of the sample is taken by the ten largest. Sample time point, as interpreted from the label and publication: patch test 2, 6 weeks after DPC sensitization. The label giving this sample's treatment or condition can be read as: therapeutic diphenylcyclopropenone sensitization with weekly scalp DPC. This specimen was whole blood, taken in connection with sensitization to the hapten diphenylcyclopropenone (DPC). These receptors came from a woman in her forties or fifties with alopecia areata. Some clones in this sample may be carry-over from other donors' samples.

This clonotype was seen many times. The chain uses TRBV3-1 and TRBJ1-2; 10 nucleotides line up with TRBD1. This CDR3 has 17 residues. CDR1 and CDR2 (germline): LGHDT, YNNKEL (reference sequence). The junction had 12 bases not matched to a gene; V was cut back by 0 bases and J by 8 bases. The CDR3: CASSQDAGGQGWKGYTF. DNA for the CDR3: TGTGCCAGCAGCCAAGATGCCGGGGGACAGGGGTGGAAAGGCTACACCTTC.

The V gene is TRBV28, the J gene TRBJ2-7; 9 nucleotides match TRBD1. Germline CDR1 is MDHEN and CDR2 is SYDVKM. The J segment lost 6 bases and the V segment lost 4 bases, leaving 10 bases of the junction unmatched. The CDR3 consists of 15 residues. CDR3: CASSSPGQGRREQYF. The DNA of the CDR3 is TGTGCCAGCAGTTCGCCGGGACAGGGTCGGCGCGAGCAGTACTTC.

The rearrangement uses TRBV7-6 and TRBJ2-2; TRBD2 aligns across 7 bases. The CDR3 contains 16 residues. Losses at the gene ends were 0 bases for V and 2 bases for J; bases not matched to a gene: 3. Germline V lookup: CDR1 SGHVS, CDR2 FNYEAQ. This chain's CDR3 is CASSLAGGLNTGELFF. For the CDR3, the DNA is TGTGCCAGCAGCTTAGCGGGGGGACTAAACACCGGGGAGCTGTTTTTT.

This clonotype was picked up many times. The V gene is TRBV30, the J gene TRBJ2-7; D possibly corresponds to TRBD1 (5 bases). CDR1 and CDR2 (germline): GTSNPN, SVGIG (reference sequence). The CDR3 is 14 amino acids. V was cut by 0 bases and J by 2 bases, with 11 bases left in between. The CDR3 is CAWSVGAITYEQYF. In DNA form, the CDR3 reads TGTGCCTGGAGTGTAGGGGCCATCACCTACGAGCAGTACTTC. Together with reference TRBV30 and TRBJ2-7, the CDR3 gives the full variable domain: SQTIHQWPATLVQPVGSPLSLECTVEGTSNPNLYWYRQAAGRGLQLLFYSVGIGQISSEVPQNLSASRPQDRQFILSSKKLLLSDSGFYLCAWSVGAITYEQYFGPGTRLTVT.

There are many counts of this clonotype. This rearrangement joins TRBV28 to TRBJ2-7; the D gene is possibly TRBD1 (5 bases). This CDR3 is built from 16 residues. The germline CDR1 and CDR2 sequences are MDHEN and SYDVKM. V shed 3 bases and J shed 5 bases, with 20 bases lying between them. CDR3 sequence reads: CASSFPRRALRHEQYF. In DNA form, the CDR3 reads TGTGCCAGCAGTTTCCCCCGCAGGGCCCTAAGGCACGAGCAGTACTTC.

This clonotype was seen more than once but under ten times. V and J are TRBV20-1 and TRBJ2-3, with 9 bases fitting TRBD2. CDR3 length: 16 residues. Germline V gives CDR1 DFQATT, CDR2 SNEGSKA (reference sequence). Germline trimming cut 1 base from V and 0 bases from J; bases unmatched to any gene: 5. Here the CDR3 reads CSARVVTSGSTDTQYF. As DNA, the CDR3 is TGCAGTGCTAGAGTAGTGACTAGCGGAAGCACAGATACGCAGTATTTT.

A note on this clonotype: A single base separates this from a much larger clone, so it may be a read error. The CDR3 protein is CTSSLSPGQGAYGYTF. Written as DNA, the CDR3 is TGCACCAGCAGCTTGTCCCCGGGACAGGGGGCGTATGGCTACACCTTC. The chain recombines TRBV5-1 with TRBJ1-2; TRBD1 matches at 12 bases. Germline V gives CDR1 SGHRS, CDR2 YFSETQ. CDR3 length: 16 amino acids.

The CDR3 nucleotides are TGTGCCAGCAGCGGTGAGCGGGAGGGCCGAGATACGCAGTATTTT. Translating it yields CASSGEREGRDTQYF. The V and J genes are TRBV11-2 and TRBJ2-3; the match to TRBD2 covers 10 bases. J was trimmed by 5 bases and V by 5 bases; bases with no gene match: 7. This CDR3 contains 15 residues. CDR1 SGHAT and CDR2 FQNNGV come from the germline V gene.

Only a few counts were recorded for this clonotype. The genes are TRBV5-1 and TRBJ2-3; 7 bases match TRBD2. The length of the CDR3 is 12 residues. Germline values: CDR1 SGHRS, CDR2 YFSETQ. V lost 6 bases to trimming and J lost 6 bases; unmatched junction nucleotides: 4. CDR3 amino acids: CASKGGLDTQYF. Written as DNA, the CDR3 is TGCGCCAGCAAGGGAGGGCTTGATACGCAGTATTTT. The full variable domain, in which reference TRBV5-1 and TRBJ2-3 provide the parts outside the CDR3, is KAGVTQTPRYLIKTRGQQVTLSCSPISGHRSVSWYQQTPGQGLQFLFEYFSETQRNKGNFPGRFSGRQFSNSRSEMNVSTLELGDSALYLCASKGGLDTQYFGPGTRLTVL.

This clonotype was seen many times. The chain has TRBV15 and TRBJ2-1; tentative D call: TRBD2 (6 bases). Germline V gene lookup returns CDR1 LNHNV and CDR2 YYDKDF (reference sequence). V was shortened by 3 bases and J by 1 base, with 13 bases between the two germline ends. There are 16 residues in the CDR3. The DNA of the CDR3 is TGTGCCACCAGCAGGAGACCCGCGGGGTCCTACAATGAGCAGTTCTTC. Its protein product is CATSRRPAGSYNEQFF.

The J gene is TRBJ2-7, the V gene TRBV28, with 14 nucleotides matching TRBD2. The length of the CDR3 is 18 residues. Germline V gene sequence: CDR1 MDHEN, CDR2 SYDVKM. The ends lost 2 bases at V and 2 bases at J; junction bases unmatched: 8. CDR3 nucleotides: TGTGCCAGCAGTTTACGCCCCGAGACTAGCGGGAGGGCCTACGAGCAGTACTTC. It yields the protein CASSLRPETSGRAYEQYF.

This clonotype was detected many times. This chain joins TRBV3-1 and TRBJ2-1; no firm D call. The ends were cut back, 5 bases at V and 0 bases at J, with 8 bases in the middle. The CDR3 has 14 residues. The germline V gene encodes CDR1 LGHDT and CDR2 YNNKEL (reference sequence). CDR3 amino acids: CASSAFASYNEQFF. CDR3 coding DNA: TGTGCCAGCAGCGCCTTCGCCTCCTACAATGAGCAGTTCTTC.

This clonotype was detected only a few times. The V gene is TRBV7-9, the J gene TRBJ1-6, with D unclear. The CDR3 extends over 14 amino acids. Germline CDR1 and CDR2: SEHNR and FQNEAQ (reference sequence). The V end was cut by 1 base, the J end by 10 bases, with 11 bases between. The CDR3 sequence: CASSLEWAASPLHF. CDR3 in DNA: TGTGCCAGCAGCTTAGAGTGGGCGGCGTCACCCCTCCACTTT.

Ten or more counts support this clonotype. The chain employs TRBV24-1 and TRBJ2-4; weak D call: TRBD1 (5 bases). Per germline, CDR1 KGHDR and CDR2 SFDVKD. The CDR3 is 15 residues long. V lost 4 bases, J lost 0 bases, and 9 bases lay in between. CDR3 protein: CATSEVQGAKNIQYF. The CDR3 region has the DNA TGTGCCACCAGTGAGGTCCAGGGAGCCAAAAACATTCAGTACTTC.

This clonotype was seen ten or more times. The gene calls are TRBV7-9 and TRBJ2-3; 8 bases are shared with TRBD2. With 4 bases clipped from V and 2 bases from J, the junction kept 5 bases outside the gene matches. The CDR3 contains 15 residues. Germline V gene sequence: CDR1 SEHNR, CDR2 FQNEAQ (reference sequence). In nucleotides, the CDR3 is TGTGCCAGCAGCTCAACTAGCGGCGACACAGATACGCAGTATTTT. This codes for CASSSTSGDTDTQYF.

This clonotype was observed at least ten times. J is TRBJ2-2 and V is TRBV18; D perhaps matches TRBD2 (6 bases). V shed 1 base and J shed 4 bases, with 19 bases lying between them. Germline V gene data show CDR1 as KGHSH and CDR2 as LQKENI. This CDR3 has 18 residues. CDR3 DNA: TGTGCCAGCTCACCACTTGATATCGGAGGGAGTGGCACCGGGGAGCTGTTTTTT. Its protein is CASSPLDIGGSGTGELFF.

The chain recombines TRBV14 with TRBJ2-6, with D tentatively TRBD1 (5 bases). Germline V gene data show CDR1 as SGHDN and CDR2 as FVKESK. The CDR3 runs to 16 residues. Trimming left V 4 bases short and J 2 bases short, with 12 bases between. DNA of the CDR3: TGTGCCAGCAGCCCCACAGGAACCCCTGGGGCCAACGTCCTGACTTTC. Its protein is CASSPTGTPGANVLTF.

This clonotype was detected a few times. The gene calls are TRBV30 and TRBJ2-1, with 15 bases matching TRBD2. The CDR3 runs 17 residues. V was pared by 8 bases and J by 3 bases, with 11 bases of the junction left unmatched. Germline CDR1 and CDR2: GTSNPN and SVGIG (reference sequence). CDR3: CAGRPRTSGRGYNEQFF. The CDR3 DNA follows: TGTGCCGGGCGGCCCCGGACTAGCGGGAGGGGCTACAATGAGCAGTTCTTC.

In this sample, this clonotype turned up many times. This chain joins TRBV27 and TRBJ2-2; D is possibly TRBD1 (6 bases). Trimming removed 6 bases from V and 4 bases from J, with 12 bases in between. CDR1 and CDR2 from the germline V gene are MNHEY and SMNVEV (reference sequence). The CDR3 consists of 14 residues. The CDR3 region is CASSDRNPTGELFF. CDR3 sequence (DNA): TGTGCCAGCAGCGACAGGAACCCCACCGGGGAGCTGTTTTTT.

In this sample, this clonotype turned up a few times. This chain connects TRBV30 to TRBJ2-2, with D possibly matching TRBD2 (5 bases). Germline V gives CDR1 GTSNPN, CDR2 SVGIG (reference sequence). CDR3 length: 13 residues. V was trimmed by 0 bases and J by 5 bases, leaving 7 bases between them. The DNA for the CDR3 is TGTGCCTGGAGTGTGGACTCGACCGGGGAGCTGTTTTTT. Amino acids: CAWSVDSTGELFF.

J is TRBJ2-3 and V is TRBV21-1; TRBD1, the table's D call, was not compared with the DNA. TRBV21-1 is a documented pseudogene. The CDR3 totals 15 residues. The DNA for the CDR3 is TGTGCCAGCAGCAGGGAGGACAGTTTCACAGATACGCAGTATTTT. Translation gives CASSREDSFTDTQYF.

This clonotype was picked up many times. The J gene is TRBJ2-7, the V gene TRBV27, with D possibly being TRBD2 (6 bases). The CDR3 loop spans 15 amino acids. CDR1 is MNHEY and CDR2 is SMNVEV in the germline V gene (reference sequence). V was pared by 6 bases and J by 2 bases, with 17 bases between. CDR3 amino acids: CASSPSGPLAYEQYF. The CDR3 DNA sequence: TGTGCCAGCAGCCCCAGCGGGCCTTTGGCCTACGAGCAGTACTTC.

V usage is TRBV19 and J usage is TRBJ2-4; 9 bases match TRBD1. Germline V gene lookup returns CDR1 LNHDA and CDR2 SQIVND (reference sequence). Trimming cost V 0 bases and J 10 bases; bases outside gene matches: 4. The CDR3 spans 14 residues. CDR3: CASSIETGGLIQYF. CDR3 sequence (DNA): TGTGCCAGTAGTATAGAGACAGGGGGTTTAATTCAGTACTTC.

There are a few counts of this clonotype. J is TRBJ2-5 and V is TRBV28, with 8 bases aligning to TRBD1. This CDR3 comprises 15 residues. Germline V lookup: CDR1 MDHEN, CDR2 SYDVKM. J was trimmed by 2 bases and V by 4 bases; bases with no gene match: 6. DNA of the CDR3: TGTGCCAGCAGTTACCCGGGACAGGTGCAAGAGACCCAGTACTTC. It specifies CASSYPGQVQETQYF.

This sequence joins TRBV20-1 and TRBJ2-1, with 10 positions matching TRBD2. The trim removed 3 bases at V and 1 base at J, leaving 12 bases unmatched. Per germline, CDR1 DFQATT and CDR2 SNEGSKA (reference sequence). This CDR3 is built from 18 residues. CDR3 residues: CSARVPRIAGGSYNEQFF. DNA of the CDR3: TGCAGTGCTAGGGTACCGCGTATAGCGGGAGGATCCTACAATGAGCAGTTCTTC.